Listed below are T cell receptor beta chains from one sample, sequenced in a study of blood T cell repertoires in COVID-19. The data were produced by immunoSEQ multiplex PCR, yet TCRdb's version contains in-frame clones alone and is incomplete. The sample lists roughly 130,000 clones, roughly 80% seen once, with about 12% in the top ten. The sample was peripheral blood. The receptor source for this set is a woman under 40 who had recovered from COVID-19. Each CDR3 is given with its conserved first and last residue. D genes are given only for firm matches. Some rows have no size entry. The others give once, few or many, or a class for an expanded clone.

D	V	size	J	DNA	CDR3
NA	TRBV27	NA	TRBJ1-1	TGTGCCAGCAGTTTATCGGGAGGCACTGAAGCTTTCTTT	CASSLSGGTEAFF
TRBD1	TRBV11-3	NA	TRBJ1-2	TGTGCCAGCGGACAGGGATCCATTTCGGGAGGCTACACCTTC	CASGQGSISGGYTF
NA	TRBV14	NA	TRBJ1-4	TGTGCCAGCAGCTCCAGGCTAAATGAAAAACTGTTTTTT	CASSSRLNEKLFF
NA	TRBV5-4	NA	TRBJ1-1	TGTGCCAGCAGTCCGCAATTCCGCGGTACTGAAGCTTTCTTT	CASSPQFRGTEAFF
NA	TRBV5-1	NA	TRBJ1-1	TGCGCCAGCAGCTTGGTGGTGGACAGTGAAGCTTTCTTT	CASSLVVDSEAFF
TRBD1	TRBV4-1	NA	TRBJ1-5	TGCGCCAGCAGCCAAGGTAAGGGACAGCGCAATCAGCCCCAGCATTTT	CASSQGKGQRNQPQHF
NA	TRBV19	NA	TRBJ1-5	TGTGCCAGCACCTTTCTCGGCGGGAATCAGCCCCAGCATTTT	CASTFLGGNQPQHF
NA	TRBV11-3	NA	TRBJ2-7	TGTGCCAGCAGCTTTCCGGGACACCGAAGGCACTTTCCCCCGGAGCAGTACTTC	CASSFPGHRRHFPPEQYF
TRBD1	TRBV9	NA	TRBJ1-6	TGTGCCAGCAGCACCGGACAGGGGGCTTTTTCACCCCTCCACTTT	CASSTGQGAFSPLHF
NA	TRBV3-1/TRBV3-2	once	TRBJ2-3	TGTGCCAGCAGCCAAGATCTTGGGGCAGGCACAGATACGCAGTATTTT	CASSQDLGAGTDTQYF
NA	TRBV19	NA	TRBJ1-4	TGTGCCAGTAGTATGGGTACAGGCCCGTGGGGTGAAAAACTGTTTTTT	CASSMGTGPWGEKLFF
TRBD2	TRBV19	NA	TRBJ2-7	TGTGCCAGTAGTATAGGGAGCGGGAGGGCCTACGAGCAGTACTTC	CASSIGSGRAYEQYF
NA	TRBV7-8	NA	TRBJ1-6	TGTGCCAGCAGCCGTACCGGCGGGGGTTCACCCCTCCACTTT	CASSRTGGGSPLHF
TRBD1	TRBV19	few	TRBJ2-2	TGTGCCAGCCGGGAGGACAGGGGATTATCGAACACCGGGGAGCTGTTTTTT	CASREDRGLSNTGELFF
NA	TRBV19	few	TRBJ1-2	TGTGCCAGTAGACGAGACAGTACTGCGAATGGCTACACCTTC	CASRRDSTANGYTF
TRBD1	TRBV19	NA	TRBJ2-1	TGTGCCAGTAGTAAACGACAGGGGCCCGACCGGCCCTACAATGAGCAGTTCTTC	CASSKRQGPDRPYNEQFF
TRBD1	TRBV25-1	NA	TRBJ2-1	TGTGCCAGCAGTGAAACTGCGACAGGGGACAATGAGCAGTTCTTC	CASSETATGDNEQFF
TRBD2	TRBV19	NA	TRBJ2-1	TGTGCCAGTAGTATAGCGGGAGGTTCCTACAATGAGCAGTTCTTC	CASSIAGGSYNEQFF
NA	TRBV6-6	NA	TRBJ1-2	TGTGCCAGCAGTGGCGACGGGAATTATGGCTACACCTTC	CASSGDGNYGYTF
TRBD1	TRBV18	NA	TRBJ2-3	TGTGCCAGCTCACCACCGACAGGGTTGGGGAAAAGCACAGATACGCAGTATTTT	CASSPPTGLGKSTDTQYF
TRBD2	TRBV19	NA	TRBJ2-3	TGTGCCAGTAGTTTCCGACTAGCGGGGGGGCCCGCCCCAGATACGCAGTATTTT	CASSFRLAGGPAPDTQYF
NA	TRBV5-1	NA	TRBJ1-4	TGCGCCAGCAGCCCCGGGGGGTCGACTAATGAAAAACTGTTTTTT	CASSPGGSTNEKLFF
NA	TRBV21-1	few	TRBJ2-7	TGTGCCAGCAGCAAACGGGACAGGGGGCATAGCTCCTACGAGCAGTACTTC	CASSKRDRGHSSYEQYF
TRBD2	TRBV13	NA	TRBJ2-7	TGTGCCAGCAGTAGACTAGCGGGAGGTCTCTCCTACGAGCAGTACTTC	CASSRLAGGLSYEQYF
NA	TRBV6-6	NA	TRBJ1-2	TGTGCCACCCACCGGCCGTACAGTCTCGATAACTATGGCTACACCTTC	CATHRPYSLDNYGYTF
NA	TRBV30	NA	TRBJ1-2	TGTGCCTACCTTTCCGGGGGTCGAGATGGCTACACCTTC	CAYLSGGRDGYTF
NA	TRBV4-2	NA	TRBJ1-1	TGTGCCAGCAGCCAAGATTTTGGGTGGAGGTCGAGCACTGAAGCTTTCTTT	CASSQDFGWRSSTEAFF
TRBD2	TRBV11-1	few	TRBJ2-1	TGTGCCAGCAGGACGGGACTAGCGGGTGAATACAATGAGCAGTTCTTC	CASRTGLAGEYNEQFF
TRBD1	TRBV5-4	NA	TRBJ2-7	TGTGCCAGCAGCTCCTCCGGACAGGGGGCAATGGAGCAGTACTTC	CASSSSGQGAMEQYF
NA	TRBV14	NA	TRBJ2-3	TGTGCCAGCAGCCAAGTATGGGGCGTCACGGGAGATACGCAGTATTTT	CASSQVWGVTGDTQYF
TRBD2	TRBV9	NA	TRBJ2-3	TGTGCCAGCAGCCGACCCCCGGGGGGTACAGATACGCAGTATTTT	CASSRPPGGTDTQYF
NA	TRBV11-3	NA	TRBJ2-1	TGTGCCAGCAGCTTAGGAGGCCCCTACAATGAGCAGTTCTTC	CASSLGGPYNEQFF
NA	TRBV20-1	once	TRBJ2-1	TGCAGTGCTAGTGGCGGTTACAATGAGCAGTTCTTC	CSASGGYNEQFF
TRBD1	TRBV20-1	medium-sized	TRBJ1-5	TGCAGTGCTAGTAGGTCAGGGGGGAGTCAGCCCCAGCATTTT	CSASRSGGSQPQHF